Detailed here is one T cell receptor beta chain. Its target is not known. The ends were cut back, 3 bases at V and 0 bases at J, with 10 bases in the middle. The CDR3 sequence is 15 residues long. Germline V CDR1 and CDR2: SGDLS, YYNGEE. These data belong to a study of shared clonotypes between healthy human individuals. Whole-study findings and limits: Relative to memory subsets, naive subsets generally showed larger estimated richness.

The repertoire was sequenced with immunoSEQ multiplex PCR; TCRdb's copy has only in-frame clones and lacks some. The sample consists of 1.5 million to 2.5 million clones, approximately 94% of them appearing once. Naive CD8 cells were CD45RO-negative, positively selected for CCR7, excluding terminally differentiated effector memory CD45RA+ cells. Sequenced material: naive CD8+ T cells sorted from blood. This chain connects TRBV9 to TRBJ2-1; possibly TRBD2 for D (6 bases). This clonotype originated in a young man in good health. The CDR3, as DNA: TGTGCCAGCAGCGCCTCTAGCGACTCCTACAATGAGCAGTTCTTC. Its translation: CASSASSDSYNEQFF.